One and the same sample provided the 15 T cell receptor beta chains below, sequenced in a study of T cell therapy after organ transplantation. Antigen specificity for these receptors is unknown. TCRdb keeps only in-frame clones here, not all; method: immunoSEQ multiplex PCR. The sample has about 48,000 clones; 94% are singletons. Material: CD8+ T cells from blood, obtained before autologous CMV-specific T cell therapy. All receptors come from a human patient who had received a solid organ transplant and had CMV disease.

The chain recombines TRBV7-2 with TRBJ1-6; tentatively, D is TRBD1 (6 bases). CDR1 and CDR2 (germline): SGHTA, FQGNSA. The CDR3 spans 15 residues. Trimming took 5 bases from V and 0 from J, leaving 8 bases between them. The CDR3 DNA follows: TGTGCCAGCAGCCAGACAGGCTCCTATAATTCACCCCTCCACTTT. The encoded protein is CASSQTGSYNSPLHF.

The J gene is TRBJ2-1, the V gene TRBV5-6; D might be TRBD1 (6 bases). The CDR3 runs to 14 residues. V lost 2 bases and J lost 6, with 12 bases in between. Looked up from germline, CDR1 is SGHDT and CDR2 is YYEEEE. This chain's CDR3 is CASSFPTGGNEQFF. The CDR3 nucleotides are TGTGCCAGCAGCTTCCCGACAGGAGGCAATGAGCAGTTCTTC.

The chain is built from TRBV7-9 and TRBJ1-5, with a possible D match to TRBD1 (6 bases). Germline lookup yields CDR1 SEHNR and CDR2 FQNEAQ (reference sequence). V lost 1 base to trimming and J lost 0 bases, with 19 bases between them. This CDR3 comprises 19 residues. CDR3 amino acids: CASSLGDGTTTYSNQPQHF. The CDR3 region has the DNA TGTGCCAGCAGCTTAGGCGACGGGACAACTACCTATAGCAATCAGCCCCAGCATTTT. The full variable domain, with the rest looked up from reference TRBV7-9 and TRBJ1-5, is DTGVSQNPRHKITKRGQNVTFRCDPISEHNRLYWYRQTLGQGPEFLTYFQNEAQLEKSRLLSDRFSAERPKGSFSTLEIQRTEQGDSAMYLCASSLGDGTTTYSNQPQHFGDGTRLSIL.

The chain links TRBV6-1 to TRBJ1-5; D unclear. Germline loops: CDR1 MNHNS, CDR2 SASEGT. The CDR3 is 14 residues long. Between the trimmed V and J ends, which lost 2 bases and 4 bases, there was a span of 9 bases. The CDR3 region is CASSESSENQPQHF. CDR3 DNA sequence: TGTGCCAGCAGTGAATCCTCAGAAAATCAGCCCCAGCATTTT.

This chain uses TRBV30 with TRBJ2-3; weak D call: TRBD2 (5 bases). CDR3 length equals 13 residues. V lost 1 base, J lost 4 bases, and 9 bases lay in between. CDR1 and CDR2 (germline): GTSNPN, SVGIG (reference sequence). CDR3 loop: CAWSGSAADTQYF. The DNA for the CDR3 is TGTGCCTGGAGTGGTAGCGCCGCAGATACGCAGTATTTT.

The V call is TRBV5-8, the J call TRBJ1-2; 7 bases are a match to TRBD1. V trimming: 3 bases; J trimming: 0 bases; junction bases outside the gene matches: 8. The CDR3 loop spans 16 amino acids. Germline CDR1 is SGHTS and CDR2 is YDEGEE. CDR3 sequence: CASSSAQGDPNYGYTF. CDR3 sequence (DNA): TGTGCCAGCAGCTCCGCTCAGGGGGACCCTAACTATGGCTACACCTTC. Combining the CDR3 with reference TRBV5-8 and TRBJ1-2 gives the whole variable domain EAGVTQSPTHLIKTRGQQATLRCSPISGHTSVYWYQQALGLGLQFLLWYDEGEERNRGNFPPRFSGRQFPNYSSELNVNALELEDSALYLCASSSAQGDPNYGYTFGSGTRLTVV.

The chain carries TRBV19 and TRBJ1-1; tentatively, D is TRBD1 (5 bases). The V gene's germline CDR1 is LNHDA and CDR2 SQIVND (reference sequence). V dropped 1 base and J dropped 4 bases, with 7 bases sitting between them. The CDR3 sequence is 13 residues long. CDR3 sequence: CASSIGRATEAFF. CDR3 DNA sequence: TGTGCCAGTAGTATAGGCAGGGCCACTGAAGCTTTCTTT.

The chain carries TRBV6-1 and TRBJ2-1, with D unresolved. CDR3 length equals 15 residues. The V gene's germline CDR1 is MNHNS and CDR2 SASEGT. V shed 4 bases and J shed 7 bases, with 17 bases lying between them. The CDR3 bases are TGTGCCAGCAGTGTTGGTCCTACCCTGGAAAATGAGCAGTTCTTC. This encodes CASSVGPTLENEQFF.

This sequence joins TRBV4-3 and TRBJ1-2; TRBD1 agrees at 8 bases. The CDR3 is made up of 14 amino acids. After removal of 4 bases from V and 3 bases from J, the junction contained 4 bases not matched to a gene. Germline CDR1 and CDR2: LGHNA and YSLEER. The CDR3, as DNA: TGCGCCAGCAGCCGCGGACAGGGACACTATGGCTACACCTTC. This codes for CASSRGQGHYGYTF.

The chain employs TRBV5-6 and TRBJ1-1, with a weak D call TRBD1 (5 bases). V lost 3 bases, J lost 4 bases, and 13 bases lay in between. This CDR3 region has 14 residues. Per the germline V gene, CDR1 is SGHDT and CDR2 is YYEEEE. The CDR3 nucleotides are TGTGCCAGCAGCTCTGGGGGGATTGGCACTGAAGCTTTCTTT. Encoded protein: CASSSGGIGTEAFF. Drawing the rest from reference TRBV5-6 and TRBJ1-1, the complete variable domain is DAGVTQSPTHLIKTRGQQVTLRCSPKSGHDTVSWYQQALGQGPQFIFQYYEEEERQRGNFPDRFSGHQFPNYSSELNVNALLLGDSALYLCASSSGGIGTEAFFGQGTRLTVV.

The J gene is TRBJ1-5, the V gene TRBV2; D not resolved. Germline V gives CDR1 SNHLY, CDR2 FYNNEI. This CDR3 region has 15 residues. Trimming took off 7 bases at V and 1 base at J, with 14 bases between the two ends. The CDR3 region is CASTTRAQSNQPQHF. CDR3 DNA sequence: TGTGCCAGCACCACTCGGGCCCAAAGCAATCAGCCCCAGCATTTT.

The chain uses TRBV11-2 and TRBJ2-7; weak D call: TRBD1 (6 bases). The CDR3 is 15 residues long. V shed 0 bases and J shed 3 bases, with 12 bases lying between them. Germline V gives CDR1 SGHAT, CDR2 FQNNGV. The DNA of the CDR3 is TGTGCCAGCAGCTTAGACAAGACAGGTCTCTACGAGCAGTACTTC. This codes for CASSLDKTGLYEQYF. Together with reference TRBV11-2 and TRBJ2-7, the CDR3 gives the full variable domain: EAGVAQSPRYKIIEKRQSVAFWCNPISGHATLYWYQQILGQGPKLLIQFQNNGVVDDSQLPKDRFSAERLKGVDSTLKIQPAKLEDSAVYLCASSLDKTGLYEQYFGPGTRLTVT.

CDR3 in amino acids: CASSDLGGSQETQYF. As DNA, the CDR3 is TGTGCCAGCAGTGACCTGGGGGGAAGCCAAGAGACCCAGTACTTC. The rearrangement uses TRBV6-1 and TRBJ2-5, with a possible D match to TRBD2 (6 bases). CDR1 is MNHNS, CDR2 SASEGT, per germline. The CDR3 totals 15 residues. Between the trimmed V and J ends, which lost 3 bases and 1 base, there was a span of 12 bases.

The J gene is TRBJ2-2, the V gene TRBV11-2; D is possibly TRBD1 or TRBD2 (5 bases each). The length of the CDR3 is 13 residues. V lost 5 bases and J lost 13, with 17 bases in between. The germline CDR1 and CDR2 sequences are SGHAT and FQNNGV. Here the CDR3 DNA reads TGTGCCAGCAGCCTGGAGCGTGAGGGGCCGCTGTTTTTT. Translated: CASSLEREGPLFF.

The CDR3 DNA is TGTGCCAGCAGCGACATGTCTTCCGGCAATCAGCCCCAGCATTTT. It yields the protein CASSDMSSGNQPQHF. The chain is built from TRBV5-6 and TRBJ1-5; D unclear. The CDR3 extends over 15 amino acids. V lost 4 bases, J lost 2 bases, and 13 bases lay in between. The germline V gene has CDR1 SGHDT and CDR2 YYEEEE.